The clone carrying this T cell receptor (beta chain) was detected many times. Its matching antigen is unknown. Germline V lookup: CDR1 SGHTA, CDR2 FQGNSA. The CDR3 spans 15 residues. V was shortened by 3 bases and J by 0 bases, with 8 bases between the two germline ends. Per the original methods: What underpinned the distant-metastasis classifier for papillary thyroid cancer was the set of CDR3 differences across clinicopathological groups. TCRdb reassembled clones from the PCR reads with MiXCR. These V and J calls originate from TCRdb's pipeline instead of the authors' own analysis. The sample has about 17,000 clones, around a quarter seen once. This entry is derived from a study of metastatic and nonmetastatic thyroid tumors. As for the study in general: It was across blood and tumor or nodule tissue from malignant and benign thyroid patients that repertoires were compared. Study-level findings and limits: Within blood and tumor, benign nodules reportedly had significantly lower TCR beta diversity than malignant thyroid tumors did.

Patients underwent thyroid surgery, and none had received any treatment before it. The sequenced sample was tumor tissue. The chain is built from TRBV7-2 and TRBJ2-2; D is undetermined. This sequence was found in a female donor with papillary thyroid cancer or a benign thyroid nodule (not recorded which). Some clones in this sample may be carry-over from other donors' samples. CDR3 in DNA: TGTGCCAGCAGCTTTCTCGCAACGAACACCGGGGAGCTGTTTTTT. It yields the protein CASSFLATNTGELFF.